Sequencing of this TCR beta chain was carried out in a study of radiation and T cells in renal cell carcinoma. Study conclusions and caveats: Top tumor clonotypes rose in blood 2 weeks post-radiation, then contracted.

Clones were sequenced by immunoSEQ multiplex PCR, and TCRdb holds only the in-frame ones, with some missing. The data show some 100,000 clones, about 79% seen once. As for time point: blood 4 weeks post-SBRT, at nephrectomy. Treatment reported: 15 Gy SBRT to primary tumor, nephrectomy 4 weeks later. Nephrectomy followed 15 Gy stereotactic body radiation by 4 weeks. Radiation-treated patients gave blood at baseline, week 2 and week 4. Clear cell pathology was present in this patient's renal cell carcinoma. Concerning this clone itself: Its antigen remains unidentified.

This CDR3 region has 15 residues. The V gene's germline CDR1 is MDHEN and CDR2 SYDVKM. Trimming cost V 3 bases and J 5 bases; bases outside gene matches: 7. Specimen: blood, collected from a patient whose treatment included radiotherapy and nephrectomy. The clonotype originates from a man in his fifties or sixties with renal cell carcinoma. The chain has TRBV28 and TRBJ1-3, with 7 bases fitting TRBD1. CDR3 in amino acids: CASSFPTGLRNTIYF. DNA of the CDR3: TGTGCCAGCAGTTTCCCGACAGGGTTGCGAAACACCATATATTTT.